This TCR beta chain was identified during a study of blood T cell repertoires in COVID-19. This clone showed up just once. Profiling relied on immunoSEQ multiplex PCR, and the TCRdb table lists in-frame clones only, not all of them. The sample contains about 53,000 clones, roughly 87% of which appear only once. The specimen was peripheral blood. The sequence was obtained from a man aged 60 to 69 with active COVID-19.

The CDR3 coding sequence is TGTGCCAGCAGTGGGCTAGCGGGAGTATACAATGAGCAGTTCTTC. This codes for CASSGLAGVYNEQFF. The gene calls are TRBV2 and TRBJ2-1; TRBD2 aligns across 10 bases. The CDR3 covers 15 residues. Trimming cost V 4 bases and J 4 bases; bases outside gene matches: 4. Germline CDR1 SNHLY, CDR2 FYNNEI.